Here is one T cell receptor beta chain with its context. Its cognate antigen has yet to be identified. Base-call qualities are not available, and no considerably larger clone is one nucleotide away. The germline V gene provides CDR1 LGHNA and CDR2 YNFKEQ. V loses 0 bases at its end and J loses 6 bases; junction bases beyond the gene matches: 4. There are 15 amino acids in the CDR3, from cysteine to phenylalanine inclusive. CDR3 DNA is the only sequence kept; it has 45 bases, read in frame from the first base. These data originate in a study of blood T cell repertoires in COVID-19 (dated by TCRdb to about 2020). The study in broad terms: Collaborator samples came from the United States, Italy and Spain and covered acute and convalescent phases of COVID-19. Subjects who had been exposed to COVID-19, were actively infected with it, or had recovered from it provided the deeply sampled blood TCRbeta repertoires that made up the dataset. A freely available public database, intended as a resource for researchers studying the immune response to SARS-CoV-2, is where the repertoires were released. Where available, HLA class I and class II types were taken from metadata supplied by the sample provider and were not determined by assay-based typing. Samples were obtained from the ongoing ImmuneRACE study (first 160 participants) and from 1,254 subjects provided by 6 global collaborators. The sample metadata nearly always contained a de-identified subject ID, COVID-19 status, age in years and sex. The prospective study material was composed of cDNA or gDNA derived from T cells, B-cell-depleted T cells, or PBMCs. Findings and caveats that apply to the study as a whole: The amount of clinical and demographic metadata varied by source and participant and was provided uncurated.

TCRbeta CDR3 regions were amplified from genomic DNA using the immunoSEQ Assay, a bias-controlled multiplex PCR. For the original study's pipeline: Nucleated cell counts per sample were estimated from amplification of reference gene primers within the assay. To quantify the absolute abundance of each unique TCRbeta CDR3 rearrangement, sequence reads were collapsed and filtered. For each sample, productive Simpson clonality was calculated by taking the square root of Simpson's diversity index across productive rearrangements. Entries here come from immuneACCESS through TCRdb and include only in-frame sequences with V and J called. Some clones fail to appear in such tables; in the studies checked, an unresolved V gene covers under half of the shortfall, and the cause of the remainder is unknown. D and trimming were read from the DNA, whereas the V and J calls and clone size are those reported in that table. Within this sample are fewer than 300,000 clones, with 70% to 90% of them counted one time only. The biggest ten clones account for about 9.9% of the sample.

One collaborating source in Seattle enrolled patients during active infection and followed them longitudinally through the course of disease. Collaborating institutions collected whole blood in K2EDTA tubes following their own protocols. For TCRbeta analysis, collaborators shipped samples in one of three forms: frozen whole blood, isolated PBMCs, or DNA extracted from either of those sample types. Sequenced: peripheral blood. This receptor was identified in a man over 45 with COVID-19, enrolled during active disease. The chain uses TRBV4-2 and TRBJ1-2, with 10 bases matching TRBD1. The DNA reads TGTGCCAGCAGCCAAGAAAGTGGGACAGGGGATGGCTACACCTTC. Its translation is CASSQESGTGDGYTF.